A single sample is the source of the 23 T cell receptor beta chains below, sequenced in a study of blood T cell repertoires in COVID-19. The protocol was immunoSEQ multiplex PCR, while the TCRdb copy is restricted to in-frame clones and leaves out a portion. The sample lists more than 95,000 clones, 80% to 85% seen once, with 3.8% in the top ten. The specimen sequenced was peripheral blood. The receptors stem from a woman between 45 and 60 years old with acute or convalescent COVID-19.

The gene calls are TRBV29-1 and TRBJ2-7; the match to TRBD2 covers 7 bases. CDR1 and CDR2 (germline): SQVTM, ANQGSEA. This CDR3 has 12 residues. Germline trimming cut 5 bases from V and 2 bases from J; bases unmatched to any gene: 3. Written as DNA, the CDR3 is TGCAGCGTTATTGGGAGGGCCTACGAGCAGTACTTC. Translated, it gives CSVIGRAYEQYF.

The chain employs TRBV6-5 and TRBJ1-1; TRBD1 might be the D (5 bases). Germline V lookup: CDR1 MNHEY, CDR2 SVGAGI. The CDR3 extends over 15 amino acids. V was clipped by 3 bases and J by 0 bases, with 11 bases between them. CDR3 nucleotides: TGTGCCAGCAGTTATATAAGGGGCATGAACACTGAAGCTTTCTTT. This gives the protein CASSYIRGMNTEAFF.

V usage is TRBV11-2 and J usage is TRBJ2-1; 10 positions agree with TRBD2. Germline V CDR1 and CDR2: SGHAT, FQNNGV. J was trimmed by 9 bases and V by 4 bases; bases with no gene match: 15. This CDR3 comprises 17 residues. The CDR3 here is CASSSLGASGSWGEQFF. CDR3 nucleotide sequence: TGTGCCAGCAGCTCCTTAGGAGCTAGCGGGAGTTGGGGTGAGCAGTTCTTC.

This chain joins TRBV7-9 and TRBJ1-1; D gene unclear. There are 14 residues in the CDR3. V dropped 2 bases and J dropped 1 base, with 8 bases sitting between them. In germline, CDR1 is SEHNR, CDR2 FQNEAQ (reference sequence). The CDR3 region has the DNA TGTGCCAGCAGCTTAATTACGGGGAACACTGAAGCTTTCTTT. Translated, it gives CASSLITGNTEAFF. The full variable domain, rest sourced from reference TRBV7-9 and TRBJ1-1, is DTGVSQNPRHKITKRGQNVTFRCDPISEHNRLYWYRQTLGQGPEFLTYFQNEAQLEKSRLLSDRFSAERPKGSFSTLEIQRTEQGDSAMYLCASSLITGNTEAFFGQGTRLTVV.

This clone was detected once. The rearrangement joins TRBV18 to TRBJ2-1; unclear D gene. CDR1 is KGHSH, CDR2 LQKENI, per germline. CDR3 length: 15 amino acids. Between the trimmed V and J ends, which lost 0 bases and 0 bases, there was a span of 6 bases. CDR3 sequence (DNA): TGTGCCAGCTCACCACCATCCAGCTCCTACAATGAGCAGTTCTTC. Translation gives CASSPPSSSYNEQFF.

The chain is built from TRBV12-3 or TRBV12-4 and TRBJ2-5; D possibly corresponds to TRBD1 (6 bases). V lost 6 bases and J lost 4, with 12 bases in between. This CDR3 has 13 amino acids. CDR3 coding DNA: TGTGCCAGCAGATTTACAGGGCTAGAGACCCAGTACTTC. Translating gives CASRFTGLETQYF.

The rearrangement links TRBV5-1 to TRBJ1-2; 9 nucleotides agree with TRBD1. The CDR3 sequence is 18 residues long. V was pared by 2 bases and J by 5 bases, with 16 bases of the junction left unmatched. Germline CDR1 reads SGHRS; CDR2 reads YFSETQ. CDR3 in DNA: TGCGCCAGCAGCTTTGGAGGGACAGGGAAGTCCAGCGTGTATGGCTACACCTTC. Its protein product is CASSFGGTGKSSVYGYTF.

CDR3 sequence reads: CASSPLRTVSYEQYF. The CDR3, as DNA: TGTGCCAGCAGTCCCCTTAGGACAGTCTCCTACGAGCAGTACTTC. The J gene is TRBJ2-7, the V gene TRBV28; possible D gene TRBD1, 6 bases. The germline V gene has CDR1 MDHEN and CDR2 SYDVKM. The V end lost 5 bases, the J end lost 0 bases, and 14 bases lay between the germline ends. The CDR3 totals 15 residues.

The rearrangement joins TRBV18 to TRBJ2-3; D is unclear. The CDR3 spans 14 residues. The germline V gene has CDR1 KGHSH and CDR2 LQKENI. Trimming cost V 1 base and J 2 bases, with 7 bases left between them. The CDR3 here is CASSPLDNTDTQYF. The CDR3 nucleotides are TGTGCCAGCTCACCACTCGACAACACAGATACGCAGTATTTT.

V usage is TRBV28 and J usage is TRBJ2-5; 13 bases fit TRBD2. The CDR3 consists of 17 residues. Trimming at V came to 5 bases and at J to 0 bases, leaving 6 bases not matched to a gene. Germline loops: CDR1 MDHEN, CDR2 SYDVKM. CDR3: CASSIGTSGMYQETQYF. The CDR3 DNA reads as TGTGCCAGCAGTATAGGGACTAGCGGGATGTACCAAGAGACCCAGTACTTC.

This rearrangement joins TRBV30 to TRBJ2-7; unclear D gene. The CDR3 is 11 residues long. V was shortened by 2 bases and J by 8 bases, with 10 bases between the two germline ends. Germline assignment: CDR1 GTSNPN and CDR2 SVGIG (reference sequence). The CDR3 sequence is CAWSSARQQYF. CDR3 nucleotides: TGTGCCTGGAGTTCAGCGAGACAGCAGTACTTC.

The gene calls are TRBV18 and TRBJ2-3; D not resolved. Germline V gene lookup returns CDR1 KGHSH and CDR2 LQKENI. The CDR3 contains 14 residues. V was cut by 0 bases and J by 6 bases, with 10 bases left in between. The CDR3 sequence: CASSPPSASDTQYF. In DNA, the CDR3 is TGTGCCAGCTCACCACCTTCTGCGTCGGATACGCAGTATTTT.

The V call is TRBV30, the J call TRBJ1-1; D is uncertain. Germline V gene sequence: CDR1 GTSNPN, CDR2 SVGIG (reference sequence). The V end lost 4 bases, the J end lost 6 bases, and 15 bases lay between the germline ends. The CDR3 contains 13 residues. The chain's CDR3 is CAWKWQAESEAFF. CDR3 nucleotides: TGTGCCTGGAAGTGGCAGGCCGAGTCTGAAGCTTTCTTT.

Here the CDR3 reads CASSENLPGANVLTF. In DNA form, the CDR3 reads TGTGCCAGCAGTGAAAACTTACCTGGGGCCAACGTCCTGACTTTC. The gene calls are TRBV2 and TRBJ2-6, with D unresolved. Trimming shortened V by 2 bases and J by 2 bases, and 7 bases separated the two germline ends. The germline V gene has CDR1 SNHLY and CDR2 FYNNEI. This CDR3 is 15 amino acids long.

This clone was picked up one time. This chain connects TRBV30 to TRBJ2-7; D uncertain. Between the trimmed V and J ends, which lost 3 bases and 4 bases, there was a span of 16 bases. The V gene's germline CDR1 is GTSNPN and CDR2 SVGIG (reference sequence). The CDR3 length is 14 residues. The CDR3 sequence: CAWRNQMTLYEQYF. CDR3 in DNA: TGTGCCTGGAGGAACCAGATGACTCTTTACGAGCAGTACTTC.

This chain connects TRBV18 to TRBJ2-5; 13 bases are a match to TRBD2. The V gene's germline CDR1 is KGHSH and CDR2 LQKENI. The V gene end was trimmed by 6 bases and the J gene end by 3 bases; junction bases not matched to a gene: 4. CDR3 length equals 15 residues. Written as DNA, the CDR3 is TGTGCCAGCTCTAATGGACTAGCGGGGGAAGAGACCCAGTACTTC. It encodes CASSNGLAGEETQYF.

The chain has TRBV6-5 and TRBJ1-6; 8 bases fit TRBD1. J was trimmed by 7 bases and V by 6 bases; bases with no gene match: 5. The CDR3 extends over 14 amino acids. Germline V gene lookup returns CDR1 MNHEY and CDR2 SVGAGI. CDR3 sequence reads: CASRLQGANSPLHF. For the CDR3, the DNA is TGTGCCAGCAGACTCCAGGGGGCGAATTCACCCCTCCACTTT.

The chain recombines TRBV2 with TRBJ1-2; D perhaps matches TRBD1 (6 bases). The germline CDR1 and CDR2 sequences are SNHLY and FYNNEI. V was clipped by 4 bases and J by 4 bases, with 10 bases between them. The CDR3 runs 13 residues. Here the CDR3 DNA reads TGTGCCAGCAGTGCTGGGGGCAGCTATGGCTACACCTTC. Translated: CASSAGGSYGYTF.

This clone occurred a few times. The chain employs TRBV9 and TRBJ2-1; 7 nucleotides match TRBD2. The length of the CDR3 is 14 residues. J gave up 3 bases and V 4 bases, and 4 bases lay outside the gene matches. The germline gives CDR1 SGDLS, CDR2 YYNGEE. The DNA of the CDR3 is TGTGCCAGCAGCTCCCGGGACTACTACAATGAGCAGTTCTTC. Translating it yields CASSSRDYYNEQFF. Full variable domain (rest looked up from reference TRBV9 and TRBJ2-1): DSGVTQTPKHLITATGQRVTLRCSPRSGDLSVYWYQQSLDQGLQFLIQYYNGEERAKGNILERFSAQQFPDLHSELNLSSLELGDSALYFCASSSRDYYNEQFFGPGTRLTVL.

The CDR3 nucleotides are TGTGCCAGCAGCGTTGCAGGGGGTTCCTACAATGAGCAGTTCTTC. Translation: CASSVAGGSYNEQFF. V and J are TRBV5-4 and TRBJ2-1, with TRBD1 matching 7 bases. V shed 4 bases and J 1 base; nucleotides not matched to a gene: 5. Germline-derived CDR1 and CDR2 are SGHNT and YYREEE (reference sequence). CDR3 length: 15 amino acids.

The V and J genes are TRBV15 and TRBJ2-2, with 9 bases that match TRBD1. Trimming removed 3 bases from V and 4 bases from J; junction bases left unmatched: 3. There are 15 residues in the CDR3. CDR1 and CDR2 (germline): LNHNV, YYDKDF (reference sequence). The CDR3 region is CATSRGQGGTGELFF. In nucleotides, the CDR3 is TGTGCCACCAGCAGGGGACAGGGAGGCACCGGGGAGCTGTTTTTT.

The chain carries TRBV7-9 and TRBJ1-3; 7 nucleotides agree with TRBD1. The CDR3 is made up of 13 amino acids. The ends lost 6 bases at V and 7 bases at J; junction bases unmatched: 6. Germline V gene data show CDR1 as SEHNR and CDR2 as FQNEAQ (reference sequence). The CDR3 bases are TGTGCCAGCAGTCAGGACAGGTACAACACCATATATTTT. It yields the protein CASSQDRYNTIYF.

The J gene is TRBJ1-5, the V gene TRBV6-5; D is possibly TRBD1 (6 bases). Trimming removed 6 bases from V and 6 bases from J, with 15 bases in between. Looked up from germline, CDR1 is MNHEY and CDR2 is SVGAGI. This CDR3 contains 14 residues. The CDR3 DNA is TGTGCCAGCAGCCTATCACAGGGCCGTCAGCCCCAGCATTTT. This gives the protein CASSLSQGRQPQHF.